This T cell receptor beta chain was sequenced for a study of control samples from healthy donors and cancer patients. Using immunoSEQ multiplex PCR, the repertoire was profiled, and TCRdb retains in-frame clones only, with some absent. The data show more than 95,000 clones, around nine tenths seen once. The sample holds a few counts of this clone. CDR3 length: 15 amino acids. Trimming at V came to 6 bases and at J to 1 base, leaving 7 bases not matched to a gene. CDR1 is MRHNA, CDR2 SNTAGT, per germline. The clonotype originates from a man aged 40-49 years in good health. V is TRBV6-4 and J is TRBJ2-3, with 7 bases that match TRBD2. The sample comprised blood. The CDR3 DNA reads TGTGCCAGCAGCCCCGTGAGCGGGGGCACAGATACGCAGTATTTT. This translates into CASSPVSGGTDTQYF.